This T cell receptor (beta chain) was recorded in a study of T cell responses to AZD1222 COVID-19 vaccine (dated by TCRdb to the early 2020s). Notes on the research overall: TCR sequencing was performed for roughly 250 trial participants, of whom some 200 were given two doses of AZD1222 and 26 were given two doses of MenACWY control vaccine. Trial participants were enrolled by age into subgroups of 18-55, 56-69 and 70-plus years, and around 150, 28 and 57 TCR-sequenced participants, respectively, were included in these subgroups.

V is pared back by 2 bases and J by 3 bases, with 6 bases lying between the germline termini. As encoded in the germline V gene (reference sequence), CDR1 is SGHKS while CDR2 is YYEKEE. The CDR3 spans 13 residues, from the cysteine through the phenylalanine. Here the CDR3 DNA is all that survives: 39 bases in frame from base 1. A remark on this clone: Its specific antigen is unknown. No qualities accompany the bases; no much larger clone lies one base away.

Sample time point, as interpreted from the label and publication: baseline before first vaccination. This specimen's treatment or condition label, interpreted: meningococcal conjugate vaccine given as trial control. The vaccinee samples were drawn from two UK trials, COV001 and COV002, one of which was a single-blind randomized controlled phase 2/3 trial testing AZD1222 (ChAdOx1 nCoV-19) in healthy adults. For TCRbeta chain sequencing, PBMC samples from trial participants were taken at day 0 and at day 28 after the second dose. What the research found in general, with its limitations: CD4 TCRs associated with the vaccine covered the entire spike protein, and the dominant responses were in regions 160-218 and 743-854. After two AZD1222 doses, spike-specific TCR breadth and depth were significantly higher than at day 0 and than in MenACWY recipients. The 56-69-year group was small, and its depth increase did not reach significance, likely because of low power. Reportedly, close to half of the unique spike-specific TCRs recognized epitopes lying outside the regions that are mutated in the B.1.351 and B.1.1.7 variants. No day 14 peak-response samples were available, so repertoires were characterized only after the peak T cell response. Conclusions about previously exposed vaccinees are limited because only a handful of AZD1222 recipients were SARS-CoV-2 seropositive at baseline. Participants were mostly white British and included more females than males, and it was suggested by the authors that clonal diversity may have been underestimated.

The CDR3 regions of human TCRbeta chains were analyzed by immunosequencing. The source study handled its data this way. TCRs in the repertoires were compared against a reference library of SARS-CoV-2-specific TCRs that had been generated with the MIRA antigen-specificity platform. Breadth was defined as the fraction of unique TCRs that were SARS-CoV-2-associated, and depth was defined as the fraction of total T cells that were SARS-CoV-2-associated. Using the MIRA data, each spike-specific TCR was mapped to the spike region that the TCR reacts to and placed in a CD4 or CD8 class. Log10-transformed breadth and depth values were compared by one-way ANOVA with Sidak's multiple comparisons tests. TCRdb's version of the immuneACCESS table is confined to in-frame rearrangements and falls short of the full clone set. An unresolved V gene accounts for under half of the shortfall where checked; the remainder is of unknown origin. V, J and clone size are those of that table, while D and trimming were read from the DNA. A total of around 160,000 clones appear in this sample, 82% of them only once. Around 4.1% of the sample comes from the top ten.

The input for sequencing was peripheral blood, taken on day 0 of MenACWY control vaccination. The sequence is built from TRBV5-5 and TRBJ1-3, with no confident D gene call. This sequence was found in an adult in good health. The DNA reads TGTGCCAGCAGCTTAGACATTGGAAACACCATATATTTT. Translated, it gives CASSLDIGNTIYF.